This TCR beta chain originates from a study of T cells in Graves' hyperthyroidism and ophthalmopathy (dated by TCRdb to the late 2010s). For the wider study: Peripheral blood was sampled at the time of initial diagnosis, prior to any treatment. To identify distinguishing TCR V-J signatures, a discovery cohort of 90 to 100 patients was used, comprising 40 to 45 with Graves' ophthalmopathy and around 57 with stable Graves' hyperthyroidism. Prospective prediction of ophthalmopathy was tested in an independent validation cohort consisting of 18 hyperthyroidism patients and 15 or so patients who later progressed to ophthalmopathy. The roughly 100 discovery patients were divided at random into training and test sets in a 7:3 ratio. Thyroid tissue and blood T-cell repertoires from about six Graves' hyperthyroidism patients were also compared in the study. After sampling, hyperthyroidism patients received methimazole starting at 30 mg daily, and ophthalmopathy patients received high-dose intravenous methylprednisolone. According to the paper, TCR Vbeta CDR3 sequencing was carried out on more than 120 peripheral blood samples, which came from 40 to 45 ophthalmopathy, some 73 hyperthyroidism and roughly 17 progressor patients.

Overall results and qualifications from the work: Sample size was not statistically predetermined, and blinding of investigators to group allocation was not performed. A 13 V-J signature model separated ophthalmopathy from stable hyperthyroidism, with just over 85% sensitivity and 81% to 83% specificity in cross-validation and 80%/75% in testing. Most expanded thyroid clonotypes (frequency above 0.001) were also found in blood, which suggests that blood repertoires may mirror thyroid immune responses. In validation, progression to ophthalmopathy was predicted by the model with 70.59% sensitivity and nearly 75% specificity, a median of approximately 7.1 months before onset.

Looking up the germline V gene (reference sequence) yields CDR1 MNHEY and CDR2 SMNVEV. The CDR3 sequence holds 16 residues, the cysteine and phenylalanine included. Kept here is only the CDR3 DNA, which spans 48 bases and is read in frame from base 1. Trimming removed 6 bases from V and 6 bases from J; the gene matches leave 10 bases unexplained. The TCR beta CDR3 regions were amplified from RNA transcripts. The TCR CDR3 was subjected to a first round of RT-PCR using the HTBI primer set and the Qiagen OneStep RT-PCR kit. The libraries were constructed in a second round of multiplex PCR and then size-selected and purified. Libraries were sequenced paired-end with 100 bp reads on an Illumina HiSeq2000. The paper's processing steps were these. Raw data were processed with SOAPnuke, discarding reads with adapters, uncalled bases, mean Phred below 15, or no exact constant-primer or identifier match. COPE v1.2.5 was used to merge high-quality paired reads, and clonotypes were defined as unique nucleotide sequences. MiTCR v1.1 was used to align the clonotypes against IMGT TRBV, TRBD and TRBJ reference segments. The analysis was restricted to V-J combinations with a frequency above 0.0001, which together covered 99.2% of the repertoires. A TCS score was defined as the ratio between F50 (clonal expansion) and ExV (chaos), using BLOSUM62-based TCRdist between CDR3 peptides within each V-J. Welch's t-statistics and random forest reduced around 520 V-J features to 10 to 15, which were used in a naive Bayes classifier (R e1071). TCRdb reprocessed the public reads (quality trimming at Q25 with fastp, clone calling with MiXCR) and kept in-frame beta chains. Every CDR3 protein is listed once, alongside the most common genes and DNA of its rows. None of the V and J calls come from the authors' own analysis; TCRdb made them. Recorded for this sample are around 600,000 distinct CDR3 sequences; more than 15% of them occurred a single time. Of the sample, roughly 7.3% is held by the ten largest clones.

To note about this clonotype: This receptor's antigen is unknown. No per-base quality is available; no much larger clone lies one base away.

Graves' hyperthyroidism was defined as stable when no progression to ophthalmopathy occurred over 18 months of follow-up. The hyperthyroidism patients were between 18 and 65 years old and newly diagnosed, with a disease duration of less than 2 months. Any patient with an uncontrolled infection, another autoimmune disease, pregnancy or lactation was excluded. Diagnoses relied on clinical symptoms, serum thyroxine and TRAb, thyroid ultrasound and orbital computed tomography. Ficoll-Paque density gradient centrifugation was used to isolate PBMCs from about 9 ml of fresh peripheral blood. Total RNA was extracted with Trizol reagent, and quality was checked on an Agilent 2100 Bioanalyzer.

Sequenced material: blood. This sequence uses TRBV27 and TRBJ2-7, with TRBD2 identical over 14 junction bases. This clonotype originated in a woman aged 25-40 years with Graves' hyperthyroidism. DNA sequence: TGTGCCAGCAGCTTACCACGACTAGCGGGAGGGGGCGAGCAGTACTTC. This yields the protein CASSLPRLAGGGEQYF.